This TCR beta chain derives from a study of blood T cell repertoires in COVID-19. Study-wide background: Samples of COVID-19 (acute and convalescent) were obtained from the United States, Italy and Spain.

This clone was observed once. As handled by the study authors: Quantification of nucleated cells was approximated via reference gene primer amplification. Produced via immunoSEQ multiplex PCR; TCRdb's table is partial and in-frame only. That table supplies the V and J calls and clone size; D and trimming were determined from the DNA. Of just over 250,000 clones detected, roughly 90% appear once; the ten largest clones hold less than 5%. This clonotype originated in a man aged 55 to 70 who had recovered from COVID-19. Sample: peripheral blood.

CDR3 protein: CASSFGRGYEQYF. Here the CDR3 DNA reads TGTGCCAGCAGCTTTGGGAGGGGATACGAGCAGTACTTC. This sequence joins TRBV5-5 and TRBJ2-7; 7 bases map to TRBD2. V shed 2 bases and J 4 bases; nucleotides not matched to a gene: 3. Germline values: CDR1 SGHKS, CDR2 YYEKEE (reference sequence). The CDR3 has 13 amino acids.